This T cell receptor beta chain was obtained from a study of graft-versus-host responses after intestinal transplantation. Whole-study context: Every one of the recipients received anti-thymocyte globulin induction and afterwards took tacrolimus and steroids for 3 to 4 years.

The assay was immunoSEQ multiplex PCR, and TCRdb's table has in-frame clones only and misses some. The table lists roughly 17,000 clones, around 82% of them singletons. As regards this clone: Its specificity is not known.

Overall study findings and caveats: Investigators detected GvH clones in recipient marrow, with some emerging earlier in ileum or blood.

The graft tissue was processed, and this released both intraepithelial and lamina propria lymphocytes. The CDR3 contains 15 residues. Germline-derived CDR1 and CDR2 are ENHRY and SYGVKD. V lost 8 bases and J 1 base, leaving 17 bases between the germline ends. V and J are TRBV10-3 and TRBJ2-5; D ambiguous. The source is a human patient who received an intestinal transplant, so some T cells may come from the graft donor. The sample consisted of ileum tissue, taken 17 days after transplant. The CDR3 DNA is TGTGCCATCCCCTTGACGCCGGCGGTCCAAGAGACCCAGTACTTC. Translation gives CAIPLTPAVQETQYF.